One T cell receptor (beta chain) is described in this entry. Its antigen is currently unknown. The library targeted TCRbeta and was prepared with unique molecular identifiers. Each CDR3 protein gets one entry after TCRdb re-called the PCR reads with MiXCR. The data hold 480,000 or so distinct CDR3 sequences, with about 10% observed a single time. Unmatched junction bases numbered 17, after V lost 3 bases and J lost 0 bases. The CDR3 is made up of 20 amino acids. The data stem from a study of T-cell reconstitution after alpha-beta-depleted transplantation in children. General study findings and limits: From surviving recipient T cells and thymic progenitors came the high day-60 TCRbeta diversity observed in some patients. The origin of alpha-beta T cells about two months after transplant was reportedly several hundred expanded graft clones.

The sequencing here drew on PBMCs, taken before TCRalphabeta/CD19-depleted stem cell transplant. The genes are TRBV23-1 and TRBJ1-5; 7 positions agree with TRBD1. TRBV23-1 is assigned to the ORF class and has an uncertain function. The sequence derives from a child aged 2-15 years with inherited bone marrow failure, due to receive a stem cell transplant. This CDR3 reads CASSHRRGTDLKNSNQPQHF. DNA of the CDR3: TGCGCCAGCAGTCATCGGAGGGGGACAGACTTGAAAAATAGCAATCAGCCCCAGCATTTT.